The next 28 T cell receptor beta chains were all read from a single sample in a study of T cell changes during pregnancy in multiple sclerosis. The method was immunoSEQ multiplex PCR; TCRdb's version includes in-frame clones alone and lacks a portion of them. The sample lists about 36,000 clones, 90% to 95% occurring once. The sample consisted of CD4+ T cells from peripheral blood mononuclear cells, taken in the first trimester of pregnancy. The source is a female donor with multiple sclerosis, enrolled in a pregnancy study.

V gene TRBV10-1 combines with J gene TRBJ1-1, with 8 bases lining up with TRBD1. With V trimmed by 6 bases and J by 0 bases, 3 bases remained unmatched. Germline V lookup: CDR1 WNHNN, CDR2 SYGVQD (reference sequence). The CDR3 consists of 14 residues. The CDR3 nucleotides read TGCGCCAGCAGAGGACAGGGACTGAACACTGAAGCTTTCTTT. Its protein product is CASRGQGLNTEAFF.

The chain uses TRBV2 and TRBJ2-7; a weak D match, TRBD1 (6 bases). This CDR3 is built from 14 residues. The ends were cut back, 4 bases at V and 3 bases at J, with 13 bases in the middle. From germline, CDR1 is SNHLY and CDR2 FYNNEI. The CDR3 sequence: CASSGGTRVYEQYF. CDR3 coding DNA: TGTGCCAGCAGTGGAGGGACAAGAGTCTACGAGCAGTACTTC.

The chain employs TRBV7-2 and TRBJ1-1, with D unresolved. Trimming stripped 5 bases from V and 5 bases from J, with 15 bases between. This CDR3 contains 14 residues. The germline V gene has CDR1 SGHTA and CDR2 FQGNSA. The CDR3 nucleotides read TGTGCCAGCAGCCAAGGGCGGGGAGGGACTGAAGCTTTCTTT. Protein product: CASSQGRGGTEAFF.

This chain links TRBV7-8 with TRBJ2-1, with TRBD2 matching over 11 bases. V lost 3 bases, J lost 3 bases, and 4 bases stayed unmatched. The germline CDR1 and CDR2 sequences are SGHVS and FQNEAQ. The CDR3 spans 16 residues. The CDR3 is CASSFSGRANYNEQFF. As DNA, the CDR3 is TGTGCCAGCAGCTTTAGCGGGAGGGCCAACTACAATGAGCAGTTCTTC.

The gene calls are TRBV4-3 and TRBJ2-2; a possible D gene is TRBD1 (6 bases). Germline assignment: CDR1 LGHNA and CDR2 YSLEER. This CDR3 is built from 15 residues. The germline V and J ends were trimmed by 0 bases and 4 bases, with 9 bases remaining between them. For the CDR3, the DNA is TGCGCCAGCAGCCAAGAGGGGGCGGTCACCGGGGAGCTGTTTTTT. Translation gives CASSQEGAVTGELFF.

The chain recombines TRBV13 with TRBJ1-4, with a possible D match to TRBD1 (6 bases). The germline gives CDR1 PRHDT, CDR2 FYEKMQ (reference sequence). This CDR3 has 14 residues. Trimming pared 5 bases from V and 8 bases from J, leaving 15 bases between. The CDR3 bases are TGTGCCAGCAGCCAACAGGGCTCTAGGGAAAAACTGTTTTTT. This sequence encodes CASSQQGSREKLFF.

This sequence joins TRBV7-9 and TRBJ2-1; 11 nucleotides align to TRBD2. With V trimmed by 0 bases and J by 8 bases, 12 bases remained unmatched. The germline gives CDR1 SEHNR, CDR2 FQNEAQ (reference sequence). This CDR3 has 18 residues. The chain's CDR3 is CASSLAAEALAGGHEQFF. The CDR3 nucleotides are TGTGCCAGCAGCTTAGCCGCAGAGGCCCTAGCGGGAGGCCATGAGCAGTTCTTC.

The genes are TRBV7-9 and TRBJ2-5; 7 bases match TRBD2. The germline gives CDR1 SEHNR, CDR2 FQNEAQ (reference sequence). The V and J ends lost 5 bases and 2 bases, in that order; junction bases with no gene match: 8. The CDR3 extends over 15 amino acids. The CDR3 DNA sequence: TGTGCCAGCAGCCCTCCGGGGCGGGGGCAAGAGACCCAGTACTTC. Residues: CASSPPGRGQETQYF.

The chain recombines TRBV5-1 with TRBJ2-6; D is unclear. The CDR3 is 17 amino acids. Germline V CDR1 and CDR2: SGHRS, YFSETQ. V lost 1 base and J 4 bases, leaving 15 bases between the germline ends. The DNA of the CDR3 is TGCGCCAGCAGCTTGAAGCCGGTCCTTTCAGGGGCCAACGTCCTGACTTTC. It is translated as CASSLKPVLSGANVLTF.

V and J are TRBV29-1 and TRBJ2-7, with 7 bases lining up with TRBD2. Trimming removed 0 bases from V and 3 bases from J; junction bases left unmatched: 11. Per germline, CDR1 SQVTM and CDR2 ANQGSEA. There are 16 residues in the CDR3. In nucleotides, the CDR3 is TGCAGCGTTGAAGAGGGGTCCGTTGGGAGGGACTACGAGCAGTACTTC. This sequence encodes CSVEEGSVGRDYEQYF.

The chain couples TRBV4-1 to TRBJ2-7; 7 nucleotides agree with TRBD1. The germline gives CDR1 MGHRA, CDR2 YSYEKL. The CDR3 has 15 residues. V lost 0 bases to trimming and J lost 2 bases; unmatched junction nucleotides: 4. The CDR3 protein is CASSQDWDSPYEQYF. The DNA for the CDR3 is TGCGCCAGCAGCCAAGACTGGGACAGTCCCTACGAGCAGTACTTC.

This chain connects TRBV15 to TRBJ2-5; 10 bases are a match to TRBD1. With 2 bases clipped from V and 3 bases from J, the junction kept 6 bases outside the gene matches. CDR1 and CDR2 (germline): LNHNV, YYDKDF (reference sequence). The CDR3 extends over 16 amino acids. The CDR3 reads CATSRSTGTGEETQYF. CDR3 nucleotides: TGTGCCACCAGCAGATCAACCGGGACAGGGGAAGAGACCCAGTACTTC.

This chain connects TRBV29-1 to TRBJ1-2, with D tentatively TRBD1 (6 bases). CDR1 is SQVTM, CDR2 ANQGSEA, per germline. Trimming removed 0 bases from V and 7 bases from J, with 21 bases in between. The CDR3 is 16 amino acids. The CDR3 region is CSVEESGHREHSGYTF. CDR3 coding DNA: TGCAGCGTTGAAGAATCAGGCCACAGGGAACACTCTGGCTACACCTTC.

The rearrangement links TRBV7-2 to TRBJ2-7; 8 bases line up with TRBD2. Unmatched junction bases numbered 5, after V lost 2 bases and J lost 2 bases. The CDR3 is made up of 15 amino acids. CDR1 is SGHTA, CDR2 FQGNSA, per germline. The CDR3 reads CASSLKRGSAYEQYF. Here the CDR3 DNA reads TGTGCCAGCAGCTTAAAGCGGGGGTCCGCCTACGAGCAGTACTTC.

The rearrangement links TRBV27 to TRBJ2-7; 7 nucleotides agree with TRBD1. After removal of 5 bases from V and 1 base from J, the junction contained 11 bases not matched to a gene. Germline CDR1 reads MNHEY; CDR2 reads SMNVEV (reference sequence). CDR3 length equals 16 residues. CDR3 nucleotides: TGTGCCAGCAGTGGATTCCGTACAGGGGCGTCCTACGAGCAGTACTTC. Encoded protein: CASSGFRTGASYEQYF.

The chain recombines TRBV9 with TRBJ1-1; no clear D. The V end lost 0 bases, the J end lost 0 bases, and 6 bases lay between the germline ends. The CDR3 runs to 14 residues. CDR1 is SGDLS, CDR2 YYNGEE, per germline. The CDR3 protein is CASSVVPMNTEAFF. The CDR3 nucleotides read TGTGCCAGCAGCGTAGTCCCCATGAACACTGAAGCTTTCTTT.

This chain joins TRBV14 and TRBJ1-4; tentative D call: TRBD1 (5 bases). The V gene lost 1 base and the J gene lost 8 bases, with 17 bases spanning the gap. The CDR3 sequence is 16 residues long. CDR1 and CDR2 (germline): SGHDN, FVKESK. CDR3 region: CASSQALGAFREKLFF. The CDR3 DNA sequence: TGTGCCAGCAGCCAAGCTCTAGGGGCGTTCAGGGAAAAACTGTTTTTT. Variable domain in full (rest from reference TRBV14 and TRBJ1-4): EAGVTQFPSHSVIEKGQTVTLRCDPISGHDNLYWYRRVMGKEIKFLLHFVKESKQDESGMPNNRFLAERTGGTYSTLKVQPAELEDSGVYFCASSQALGAFREKLFFGSGTQLSVL.

The V gene is TRBV30, the J gene TRBJ1-1, with D unclear. Germline CDR1 reads GTSNPN; CDR2 reads SVGIG (reference sequence). Trimming shortened V by 7 bases and J by 4 bases, and 22 bases separated the two germline ends. CDR3 length: 15 residues. The CDR3 nucleotides are TGTGCCTCCCGGGCGTCGAGGGTTGAATCCACTGAAGCTTTCTTT. Translating it yields CASRASRVESTEAFF.

The chain combines TRBV6-6 with TRBJ2-5, with D perhaps matching TRBD2 (6 bases). Germline V gene lookup returns CDR1 MNHNY and CDR2 SVGAGI (reference sequence). The CDR3 contains 14 residues. The ends were cut back, 6 bases at V and 2 bases at J, with 13 bases in the middle. The CDR3 reads CASSQGLPQETQYF. The CDR3 DNA follows: TGTGCCAGCAGCCAGGGACTCCCACAAGAGACCCAGTACTTC.

The chain has TRBV6-6 and TRBJ1-4; 7 nucleotides align to TRBD1. CDR3 length equals 14 residues. Germline assignment: CDR1 MNHNY and CDR2 SVGAGI (reference sequence). J lost 5 bases, V lost 2 bases, and 2 bases had no gene match. The CDR3 nucleotides are TGTGCCAGCAGTTACCCGGGACAGAATGAAAAACTGTTTTTT. Amino acid sequence: CASSYPGQNEKLFF.

The V call is TRBV5-5, the J call TRBJ2-5; 8 positions agree with TRBD1. From germline, CDR1 is SGHKS and CDR2 YYEKEE (reference sequence). V lost 4 bases, J lost 5 bases, and 7 bases stayed unmatched. There are 14 residues in the CDR3. DNA for the CDR3: TGTGCCAGCAGCCTGACAGGGGCCGGGGAGACCCAGTACTTC. Residues: CASSLTGAGETQYF.

This chain uses TRBV5-1 with TRBJ1-5; D remains ambiguous. Germline CDR1 SGHRS, CDR2 YFSETQ. V lost 0 bases to trimming and J lost 4 bases, with 8 bases between them. CDR3 length equals 14 residues. The CDR3 nucleotides read TGCGCCAGCAGCTTGGACGGTCCAAATCAGCCCCAGCATTTT. It yields the protein CASSLDGPNQPQHF.

The chain is built from TRBV9 and TRBJ1-2; D is ambiguous. The CDR3 extends over 13 amino acids. CDR1 and CDR2 from the germline V gene are SGDLS and YYNGEE. The V and J ends lost 0 bases and 3 bases respectively, with 6 bases between them. The DNA of the CDR3 is TGTGCCAGCAGCGTAGGAGGATACTATGGCTACACCTTC. It translates to CASSVGGYYGYTF.

V and J are TRBV5-1 and TRBJ2-2; the D gene is possibly TRBD2 (5 bases). Trimming pared 4 bases from V and 4 bases from J, leaving 14 bases between. CDR3 length: 15 amino acids. Germline CDR1 SGHRS, CDR2 YFSETQ. The CDR3 sequence is CASSPGEGPTGELFF. The CDR3 DNA sequence: TGCGCCAGCAGCCCTGGCGAGGGCCCCACCGGGGAGCTGTTTTTT.

The rearrangement joins TRBV28 to TRBJ1-5, with D uncertain. V lost 1 base to trimming and J lost 4 bases, with 11 bases between them. The CDR3 consists of 15 residues. From germline, CDR1 is MDHEN and CDR2 SYDVKM. This chain's CDR3 is CASSLLGRENQPQHF. CDR3 DNA: TGTGCCAGCAGTTTATTGGGCCGGGAGAATCAGCCCCAGCATTTT.

This CDR3 is CASSYTGDGAGELFF. CDR3 DNA sequence: TGCGCCAGCAGTTACACAGGGGATGGGGCCGGGGAGCTGTTTTTT. V is TRBV5-1 and J is TRBJ2-2; 7 bases agree with TRBD1. The V gene's germline CDR1 is SGHRS and CDR2 YFSETQ. The CDR3 is made up of 15 amino acids. V was pared by 5 bases and J by 6 bases, with 10 bases of the junction left unmatched.

The chain carries TRBV19 and TRBJ1-1, with TRBD1 as a possible D gene (5 bases). Germline assignment: CDR1 LNHDA and CDR2 SQIVND (reference sequence). The CDR3 loop spans 15 amino acids. Trimming shortened V by 3 bases and J by 1 base, and 12 bases separated the two germline ends. CDR3 DNA: TGTGCCAGTAGTATTGTTGGACACCAGAACACTGAAGCTTTCTTT. Translation gives CASSIVGHQNTEAFF.

This CDR3 reads CASSIPTGSNTGELFF. The CDR3 DNA follows: TGTGCCAGTAGTATCCCGACAGGGTCGAACACCGGGGAGCTGTTTTTT. J is TRBJ2-2 and V is TRBV19, with TRBD1 matching 7 bases. V trimming: 3 bases; J trimming: 0 bases; junction bases outside the gene matches: 4. In germline, CDR1 is LNHDA, CDR2 SQIVND (reference sequence). CDR3 size: 16 residues.